The clone carrying this TCR beta chain turned up a few times. The table came from immunoSEQ multiplex PCR; TCRdb's copy has only in-frame clones and leaves some out. Among 38,000 or so clones listed, 80% to 90% were seen once. The sample comes from a study of PD-1 blockade in mismatch repair-deficient tumors. The CDR3 length is 14 residues. The germline gives CDR1 MRHNA, CDR2 SNTAGT. V was shortened by 2 bases and J by 6 bases, with 10 bases between the two germline ends. The source was peripheral blood, collected about 80 weeks after starting pembrolizumab. This receptor was obtained from an adult with mismatch repair-deficient cancer. V is TRBV6-4 and J is TRBJ2-2; D assignment may be TRBD1 or TRBD2 (6 bases each). The CDR3 loop reads CASSDPGEAGELFF. In DNA, the CDR3 is TGTGCCAGCAGTGACCCAGGGGAGGCCGGGGAGCTGTTTTTT.